Included here is one T cell receptor (beta chain) sequence, with context. Its specificity is not known. The authors split each subset's genomic DNA evenly across several immunoSEQ plates. Repertoires were generated with immunoSEQ multiplex PCR, while TCRdb's copy carries only in-frame clones and drops some. Among hundreds of thousands of clones listed, roughly 70% were seen once. The data derive from a study of shared clonotypes between healthy human individuals. Findings and caveats of the study: An anticipated effect of sequencing depth on clonotype sharing among donors was recognized. Few donors restricted represented genetic and exposure-history diversity.

Germline CDR1 SGHTA, CDR2 FQGNSA. The CDR3 has 15 amino acids. The V gene lost 1 base and the J gene lost 0 bases, with 8 bases spanning the gap. The source material was memory CD4+ T cells sorted from blood. The sample's subset: CD45RA-negative fraction. This receptor was taken from a man aged 25-45 years in good health. This chain connects TRBV7-2 to TRBJ2-3, with no clear D. The chain's CDR3 is CASSLVFSSTDTQYF. In DNA, the CDR3 is TGTGCCAGCAGCTTAGTGTTTAGCAGCACAGATACGCAGTATTTT. The whole variable domain, remainder taken from reference TRBV7-2 and TRBJ2-3, is GAGVSQSPSNKVTEKGKDVELRCDPISGHTALYWYRQSLGQGLEFLIYFQGNSAPDKSGLPSDRFSAERTGGSVSTLTIQRTQQEDSAVYLCASSLVFSSTDTQYFGPGTRLTVL.